Given below is one T cell receptor (beta chain) in context. This sample is part of a study of Ad26.COV2.S vaccination and SARS-CoV-2 variants. Study summary: As a participant in COV1001, the donor was in the Ad26.COV2.S trial arm.

Treatment noted: roughly 20 received Ad26.COV2.S at low or high dose, single or two shots; roughly five received placebo; per-sample allocation not given. On day 63 after the first injection, vaccine and placebo recipients gave samples. Assay used: immunoSEQ multiplex PCR; TCRdb lists only in-frame clones, some missing. The data hold more than 300,000 clones, with roughly 90% observed a single time. The germline gives CDR1 SNHLY, CDR2 FYNNEI. The CDR3 consists of 13 residues. Trimming pared 6 bases from V and 0 bases from J, leaving 6 bases between. Material: peripheral blood, obtained in a trial of Ad26.COV2.S vaccine versus placebo. The receptor was isolated from a person aged 18 to 65 who received the Ad26.COV2.S COVID-19 vaccine or a placebo. The chain combines TRBV2 with TRBJ2-4; D gene ambiguous. The CDR3 sequence: CASSPIAKNIQYF. The CDR3 DNA follows: TGTGCCAGCAGCCCAATAGCCAAAAACATTCAGTACTTC. Supplemented by reference TRBV2 and TRBJ2-4, the full variable domain reads EPEVTQTPSHQVTQMGQEVILRCVPISNHLYFYWYRQILGQKVEFLVSFYNNEISEKSEIFDDQFSVERPDGSNFTLKIRSTKLEDSAMYFCASSPIAKNIQYFGAGTRLSVL.